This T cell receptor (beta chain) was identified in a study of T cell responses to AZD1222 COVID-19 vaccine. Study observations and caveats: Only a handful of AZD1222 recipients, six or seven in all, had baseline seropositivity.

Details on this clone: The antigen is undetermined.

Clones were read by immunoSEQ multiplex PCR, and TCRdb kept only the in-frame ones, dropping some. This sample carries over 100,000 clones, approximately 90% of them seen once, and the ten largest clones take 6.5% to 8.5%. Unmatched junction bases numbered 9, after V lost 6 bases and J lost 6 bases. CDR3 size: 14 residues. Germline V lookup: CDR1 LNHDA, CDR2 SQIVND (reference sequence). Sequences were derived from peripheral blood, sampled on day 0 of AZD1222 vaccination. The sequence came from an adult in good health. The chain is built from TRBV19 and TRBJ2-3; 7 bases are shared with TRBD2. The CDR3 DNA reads TGTGCCAGTAGATCATGGGGGGGTAGTGATACGCAGTATTTT. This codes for CASRSWGGSDTQYF.